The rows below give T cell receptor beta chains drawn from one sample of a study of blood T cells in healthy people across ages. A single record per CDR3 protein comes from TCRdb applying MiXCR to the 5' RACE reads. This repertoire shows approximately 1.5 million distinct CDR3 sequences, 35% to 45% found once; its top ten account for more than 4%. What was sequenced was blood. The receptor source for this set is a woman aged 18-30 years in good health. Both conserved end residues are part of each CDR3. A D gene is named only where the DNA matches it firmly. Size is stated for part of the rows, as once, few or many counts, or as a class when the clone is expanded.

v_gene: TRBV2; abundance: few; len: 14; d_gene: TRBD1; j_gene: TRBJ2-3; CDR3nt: TGTGCCAGCAGCAAGGACAGGGTGGCAGATACGCAGTATTTT; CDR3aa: CASSKDRVADTQYF
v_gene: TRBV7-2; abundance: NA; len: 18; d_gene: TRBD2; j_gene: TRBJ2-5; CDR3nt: TGTGCCAGCGGCTTATCACTAGCGGGGGGGCCTATTCAAGAGACCCAGTACTTC; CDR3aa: CASGLSLAGGPIQETQYF
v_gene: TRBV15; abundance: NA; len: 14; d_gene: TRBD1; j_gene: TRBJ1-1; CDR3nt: TGTGCCACCAGCCAGACAGGGATTACTACTGAAGCTTTCTTT; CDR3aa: CATSQTGITTEAFF
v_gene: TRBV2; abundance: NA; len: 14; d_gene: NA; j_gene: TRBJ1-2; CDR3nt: TGTGCCAGCAGCTTAAACAGGGCAAGTGTGCGCTACACCTTC; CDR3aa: CASSLNRASVRYTF
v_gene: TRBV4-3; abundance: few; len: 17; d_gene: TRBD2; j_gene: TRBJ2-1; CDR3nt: TGCGCCAGCAGCCAAGATTCTCGAAGCGGGGGGGACAATGAGCAGTTCTTC; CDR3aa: CASSQDSRSGGDNEQFF
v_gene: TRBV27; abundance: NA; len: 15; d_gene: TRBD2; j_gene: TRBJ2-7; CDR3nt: TGTGCCAGCAGTTTATCACGGGAGGGCCATTACGAGCAGTACTTC; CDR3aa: CASSLSREGHYEQYF
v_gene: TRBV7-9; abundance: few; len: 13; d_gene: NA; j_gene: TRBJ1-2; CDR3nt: TGTGCCAGCAGCTTAGTCACAGAGCAAGGCTACACCTTC; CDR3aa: CASSLVTEQGYTF
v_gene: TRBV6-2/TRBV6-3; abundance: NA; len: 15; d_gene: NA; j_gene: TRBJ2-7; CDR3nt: TGTGCCAGCAGTCGCGGGACAGAGAACTCCTACGAGCAGTACTTC; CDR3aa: CASSRGTENSYEQYF
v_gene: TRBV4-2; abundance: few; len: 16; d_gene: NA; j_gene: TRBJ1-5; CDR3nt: TGTGCCAGCAGCCCGGAGGGGCACAGGGAGAATCAGCCCCAGCATTTT; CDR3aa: CASSPEGHRENQPQHF
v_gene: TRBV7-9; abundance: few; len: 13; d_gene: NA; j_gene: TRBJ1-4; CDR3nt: TGTGCCAGCAGGCGGATAGCTAATGAAAAACTGTTTTTT; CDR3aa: CASRRIANEKLFF
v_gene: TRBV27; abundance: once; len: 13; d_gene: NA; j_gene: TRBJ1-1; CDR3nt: TGTGCCAGCAGTCCGGGGACAACTTCTGAAGCTTTCTTT; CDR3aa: CASSPGTTSEAFF
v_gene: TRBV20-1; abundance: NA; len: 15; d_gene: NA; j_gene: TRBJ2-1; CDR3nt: TGCAGTGCTAGAGATAGAGGGGGGACCTGGGATGAGCAGTTCTTC; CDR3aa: CSARDRGGTWDEQFF
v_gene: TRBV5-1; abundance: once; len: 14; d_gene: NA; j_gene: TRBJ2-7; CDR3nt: TGCGCCAGCAGCGTGGGTGGGGCTAAGTACGAGCAGTACTTC; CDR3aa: CASSVGGAKYEQYF
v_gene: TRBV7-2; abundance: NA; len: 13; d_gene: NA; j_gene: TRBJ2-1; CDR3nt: TGTGCCAGCAGCCATGGACAGAACAATGAGCAGTTCTTC; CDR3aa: CASSHGQNNEQFF
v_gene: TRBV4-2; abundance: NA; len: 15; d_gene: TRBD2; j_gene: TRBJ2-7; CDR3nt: TGTGCCAGCAGCGGAGGGACTAGCGCTCCCTACGAGCAGTACTTC; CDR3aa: CASSGGTSAPYEQYF
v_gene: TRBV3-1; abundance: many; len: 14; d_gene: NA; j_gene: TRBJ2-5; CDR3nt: TGTGCCAGCAGCCAAGAGGCCCCTGGGGGTGAGCAGTACTTC; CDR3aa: CASSQEAPGGEQYF
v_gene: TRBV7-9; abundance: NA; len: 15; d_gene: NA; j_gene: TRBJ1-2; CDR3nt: TGTGCCAGCAGCTTCGAGGACGCATGGGGCTATGGCTACACCTTC; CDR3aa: CASSFEDAWGYGYTF
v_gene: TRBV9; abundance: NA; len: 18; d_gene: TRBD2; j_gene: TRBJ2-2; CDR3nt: TGTGCCAGCAGCACAAACCTACGACTAGCGGGGAACACCGGGGAGCTGTTTTTT; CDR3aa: CASSTNLRLAGNTGELFF
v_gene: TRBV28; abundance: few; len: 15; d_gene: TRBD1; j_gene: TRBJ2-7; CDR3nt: TGTGCCAGCGCTCCCCCGGGACAGTCAATATACGAGCAGTACTTC; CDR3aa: CASAPPGQSIYEQYF
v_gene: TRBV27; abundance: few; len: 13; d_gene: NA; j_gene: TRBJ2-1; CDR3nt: TGTGCCAGCAGCCAGAGGGCCGGGTGGGAGCAGTTCTTC; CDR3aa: CASSQRAGWEQFF
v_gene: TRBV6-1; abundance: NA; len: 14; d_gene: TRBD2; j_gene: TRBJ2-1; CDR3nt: TGTGCCAGCCCCGGACTAGCGGGCAACAATGAGCAGTTCTTC; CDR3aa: CASPGLAGNNEQFF
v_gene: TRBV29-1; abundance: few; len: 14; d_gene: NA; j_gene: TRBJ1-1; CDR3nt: TGCAGCGAACTTAAACAGGGATTGAACACTGAAGCTTTCTTT; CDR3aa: CSELKQGLNTEAFF
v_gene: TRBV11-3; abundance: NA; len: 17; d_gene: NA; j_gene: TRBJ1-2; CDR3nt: TGTGCCAGCAGCTTACAGGGGCTTCCCTCGGCTAACTATGGCTACACCTTC; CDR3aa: CASSLQGLPSANYGYTF
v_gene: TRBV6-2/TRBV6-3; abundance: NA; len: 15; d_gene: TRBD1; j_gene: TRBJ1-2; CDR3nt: TGTGCCAGCAGTTACTCGACAGGGACGAACTATGGCTACACCTTC; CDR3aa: CASSYSTGTNYGYTF
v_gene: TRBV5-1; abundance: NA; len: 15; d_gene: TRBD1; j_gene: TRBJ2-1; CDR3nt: TGCGCCAGCAGCTTTCGGACAGGGAAGTACAATGAGCAGTTCTTC; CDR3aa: CASSFRTGKYNEQFF
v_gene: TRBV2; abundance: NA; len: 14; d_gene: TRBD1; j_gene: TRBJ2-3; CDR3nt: TGTGCCAGCGATAAGGGACAGACAACAGATACGCAGTATTTT; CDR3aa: CASDKGQTTDTQYF
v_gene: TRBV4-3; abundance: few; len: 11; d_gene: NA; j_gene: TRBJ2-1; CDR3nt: TGCGCCAGGGGGGCGACGAATGAGCAGTTCTTC; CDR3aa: CARGATNEQFF
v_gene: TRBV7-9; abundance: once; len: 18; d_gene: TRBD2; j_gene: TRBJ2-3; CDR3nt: TGTGCCAGCAGCTCACTTACCCGGACTAGCGGGAGCACAGATACGCAGTATTTT; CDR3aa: CASSSLTRTSGSTDTQYF
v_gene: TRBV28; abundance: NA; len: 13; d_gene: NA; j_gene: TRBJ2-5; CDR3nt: TGTGCCAGCAGTGTATACGATATTCAGACCCAGTACTTC; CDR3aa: CASSVYDIQTQYF
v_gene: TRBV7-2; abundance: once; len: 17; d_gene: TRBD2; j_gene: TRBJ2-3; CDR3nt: TGTGCCAGCAGCTCCAGAGGCAGCGGGGCTAGCACAGGTACGCAGTATTTT; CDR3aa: CASSSRGSGASTGTQYF
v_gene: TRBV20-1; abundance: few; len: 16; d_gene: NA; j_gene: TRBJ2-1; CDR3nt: TGCAGTGCTAGAAGTTTGGGGGCACAAGGATACAATGAGCAGTTCTTC; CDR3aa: CSARSLGAQGYNEQFF
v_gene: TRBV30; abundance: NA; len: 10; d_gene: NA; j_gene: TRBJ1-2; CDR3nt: TGTGCCTGGAGGACGGGTGGCTACACCTTC; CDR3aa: CAWRTGGYTF
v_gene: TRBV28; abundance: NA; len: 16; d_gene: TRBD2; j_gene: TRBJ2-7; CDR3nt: TGTGCCAGCAGTTTTTCTCTAGCGGGACTAAGCTACGAGCAGTACTTC; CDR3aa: CASSFSLAGLSYEQYF
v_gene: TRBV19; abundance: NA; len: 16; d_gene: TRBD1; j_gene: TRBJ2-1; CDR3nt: TGTGCCAGTAGTATTGAGAGGACAGGCCCGGACAATGAGCAGTTCTTC; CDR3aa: CASSIERTGPDNEQFF
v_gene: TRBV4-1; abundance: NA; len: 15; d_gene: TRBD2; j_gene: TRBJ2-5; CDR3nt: TGCGCCAGCAGCCAAGTGTGGCGGGGGGACAATGAGCAGTACTTC; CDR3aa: CASSQVWRGDNEQYF
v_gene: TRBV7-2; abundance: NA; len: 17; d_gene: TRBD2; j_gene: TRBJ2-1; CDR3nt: TGTGCCAGCAGTGGGACTAGCGGAGCCGCCCTCTACAATGAGCAGTTCTTC; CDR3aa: CASSGTSGAALYNEQFF
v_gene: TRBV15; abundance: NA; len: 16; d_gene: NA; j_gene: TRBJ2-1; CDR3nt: TGTGCCACCAGCAGAGATCCGGGGCTCTCCTACAATGAGCAGTTCTTC; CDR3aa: CATSRDPGLSYNEQFF
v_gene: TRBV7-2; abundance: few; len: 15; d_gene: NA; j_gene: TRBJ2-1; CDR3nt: TGTGCCAGCAGCATTAGTGGGCTAGTCGGTTATGAGCAGTTCTTC; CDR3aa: CASSISGLVGYEQFF
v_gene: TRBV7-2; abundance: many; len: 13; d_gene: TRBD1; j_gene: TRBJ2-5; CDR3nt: TGTGCCAGCAGCTTAGGGACAGGGGAGACCCAGTACTTC; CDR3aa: CASSLGTGETQYF
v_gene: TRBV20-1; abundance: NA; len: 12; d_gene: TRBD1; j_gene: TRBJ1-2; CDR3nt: TGCAGTGCCCCGGGACAGGGTGACGGCTACACCTTC; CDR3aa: CSAPGQGDGYTF
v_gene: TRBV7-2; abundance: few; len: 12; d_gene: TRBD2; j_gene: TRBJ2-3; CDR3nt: TGTGCCAGCAGCTTCGAAGCGGGGGTGAAGTATTTT; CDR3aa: CASSFEAGVKYF
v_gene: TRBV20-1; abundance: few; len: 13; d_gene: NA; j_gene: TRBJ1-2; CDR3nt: TGCAGTGCACCAGGGCAGGGGATCTATGGCTACACCTTC; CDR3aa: CSAPGQGIYGYTF
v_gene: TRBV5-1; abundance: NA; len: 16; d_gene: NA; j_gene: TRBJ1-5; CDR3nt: TGCGCCAGCAGCCCCTCCCCATCAGGGGGCAATCAGCCCCAGCATTTT; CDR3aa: CASSPSPSGGNQPQHF
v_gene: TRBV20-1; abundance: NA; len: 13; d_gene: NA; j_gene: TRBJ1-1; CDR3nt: TGCAGTGCTTTTCCGGGACGGATCACTGAAGCTTTCTTT; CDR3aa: CSAFPGRITEAFF
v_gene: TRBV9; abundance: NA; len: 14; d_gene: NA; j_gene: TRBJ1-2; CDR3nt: TGTGCCAGCAGCGCCTCAGGGCGCCTCAATGGCTACACCTTC; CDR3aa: CASSASGRLNGYTF
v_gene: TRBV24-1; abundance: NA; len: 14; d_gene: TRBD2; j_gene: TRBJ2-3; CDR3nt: TGTGCCACCAGTGACCCGGGGGGTCCAGATACGCAGTATTTT; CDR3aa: CATSDPGGPDTQYF
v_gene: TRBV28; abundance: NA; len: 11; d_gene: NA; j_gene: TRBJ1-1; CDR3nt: TGTGCCAGCAGTTTGCGGCTTGAAGCTTTCTTT; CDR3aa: CASSLRLEAFF
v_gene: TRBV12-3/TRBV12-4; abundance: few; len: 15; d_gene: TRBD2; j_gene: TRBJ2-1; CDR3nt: TGTGCCAGCAGGGCTAGCGGGAGATCCTACAATGAGCAGTTCTTC; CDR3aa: CASRASGRSYNEQFF
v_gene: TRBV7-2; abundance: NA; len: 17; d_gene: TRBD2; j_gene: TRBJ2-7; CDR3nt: TGTGCCAGCAGCTTAGAGGCCCCGGGACTAGCTATCTACGAGCAGTACTTC; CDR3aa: CASSLEAPGLAIYEQYF
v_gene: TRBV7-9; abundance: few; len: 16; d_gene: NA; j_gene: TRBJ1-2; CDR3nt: TGTGCCAGCAGCCGAAGACGCGGTACCTTGATCAGTGGCTACACCTTC; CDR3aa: CASSRRRGTLISGYTF
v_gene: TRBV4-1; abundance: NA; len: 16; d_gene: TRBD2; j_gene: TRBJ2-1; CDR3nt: TGCGCCAGCAGCCAGGGTGGACTAGCCGCCTACAATGAGCAGTTCTTC; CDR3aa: CASSQGGLAAYNEQFF
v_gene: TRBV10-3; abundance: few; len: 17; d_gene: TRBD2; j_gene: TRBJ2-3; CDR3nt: TGTGCCATCAGTGAGTCCCCTAGCGGGGGGGCCACAGATACGCAGTATTTT; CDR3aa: CAISESPSGGATDTQYF
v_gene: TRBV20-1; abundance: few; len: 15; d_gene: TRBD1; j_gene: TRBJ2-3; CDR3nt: TGCAGTGCTATCGCAGCGGGACAGGGGACAGATACGCAGTATTTT; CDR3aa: CSAIAAGQGTDTQYF
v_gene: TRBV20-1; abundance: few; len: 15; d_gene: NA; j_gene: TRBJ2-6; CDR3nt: TGCAGTGCTAGTATACCGGTCACTGGGGCCAACGTCCTGACTTTC; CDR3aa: CSASIPVTGANVLTF